These 25 T cell receptor beta chains were sequenced from one sample in a study of T cell responses to AZD1222 COVID-19 vaccine. Produced via immunoSEQ multiplex PCR; TCRdb's table is partial and in-frame only. The table lists about 140,000 clones, 89% of them singletons. Specimen: peripheral blood, collected on day 0 of AZD1222 vaccination. All receptors derive from an adult in good health.

V usage is TRBV7-9 and J usage is TRBJ1-1, with 7 nucleotides matching TRBD1. V trimming: 3 bases; J trimming: 4 bases; junction bases outside the gene matches: 20. The CDR3 is 19 amino acids. The germline CDR1 and CDR2 sequences are SEHNR and FQNEAQ (reference sequence). The chain's CDR3 is CASSFPPIPTGHGGTEAFF. Written as DNA, the CDR3 is TGTGCCAGCAGCTTTCCCCCGATTCCGACAGGGCACGGGGGCACTGAAGCTTTCTTT.

This clone was counted a single time. The chain joins TRBV5-1 to TRBJ2-7; 9 bases match TRBD1. Germline V gene data show CDR1 as SGHRS and CDR2 as YFSETQ. J was trimmed by 9 bases and V by 0 bases; bases with no gene match: 10. The CDR3 runs to 15 residues. CDR3 sequence (DNA): TGCGCCAGCAGCTTGGAGCTGAGGACAGGGGAGTCGCAGTACTTC. Translating gives CASSLELRTGESQYF.

This clone has a single count. The chain carries TRBV9 and TRBJ2-7; 10 nucleotides align to TRBD2. Germline values: CDR1 SGDLS, CDR2 YYNGEE. The V gene end was trimmed by 0 bases and the J gene end by 2 bases; junction bases not matched to a gene: 5. The CDR3 runs to 16 residues. CDR3 protein: CASSVDGSGGTYEQYF. The DNA for the CDR3 is TGTGCCAGCAGCGTAGACGGTAGCGGGGGGACCTACGAGCAGTACTTC.

This clone showed up just once. This chain joins TRBV7-9 and TRBJ1-1, with D hard to call. CDR3 length: 14 amino acids. Trimming took off 3 bases at V and 6 bases at J, with 14 bases between the two ends. CDR1 and CDR2 (germline): SEHNR, FQNEAQ (reference sequence). CDR3 sequence reads: CASSFLEDSAEAFF. The CDR3 nucleotides read TGTGCCAGCAGCTTCTTGGAGGATAGCGCTGAAGCTTTCTTT.

The V and J genes are TRBV5-4 and TRBJ1-1; 7 bases match TRBD1. The J segment lost 7 bases and the V segment lost 5 bases, leaving 14 bases of the junction unmatched. CDR3 length: 15 residues. CDR1 and CDR2 from the germline V gene are SGHNT and YYREEE (reference sequence). The CDR3 region has the DNA TGTGCCAGCAGGCAGGGACAGTCGCCAGGGGGTGAAGCTTTCTTT. Encoded protein: CASRQGQSPGGEAFF.

This chain links TRBV18 with TRBJ1-5; D may be TRBD1 (6 bases). Germline V CDR1 and CDR2: KGHSH, LQKENI. This CDR3 region has 17 residues. V was shortened by 3 bases and J by 2 bases, with 17 bases between the two germline ends. CDR3 sequence (DNA): TGTGCCAGCTCACCCCGCCAGGGGCAGCCCGGCAATCAGCCCCAGCATTTT. The encoded protein is CASSPRQGQPGNQPQHF. The whole variable domain, remainder taken from reference TRBV18 and TRBJ1-5, is NAGVMQNPRHLVRRRGQEARLRCSPMKGHSHVYWYRQLPEEGLKFMVYLQKENIIDESGMPKERFSAEFPKEGPSILRIQQVVRGDSAAYFCASSPRQGQPGNQPQHFGDGTRLSIL.

The chain is built from TRBV29-1 and TRBJ2-1; TRBD2 aligns across 7 bases. V gave up 7 bases and J gave up 8 bases; unmatched junction bases: 14. Germline CDR1 and CDR2: SQVTM and ANQGSEA. The CDR3 has 14 residues. The CDR3 sequence: CSAVLGEGGDEQFF. In DNA form, the CDR3 reads TGCAGCGCTGTCTTGGGGGAGGGCGGGGATGAGCAGTTCTTC.

This sequence joins TRBV10-3 and TRBJ1-1; 7 bases match TRBD1. After removal of 8 bases from V and 1 base from J, the junction contained 10 bases not matched to a gene. This CDR3 region has 15 residues. Germline V gene data show CDR1 as ENHRY and CDR2 as SYGVKD. The CDR3 region is CAIADRDRPNTEAFF. CDR3 DNA sequence: TGTGCCATCGCCGACAGGGACCGTCCGAACACTGAAGCTTTCTTT.

J is TRBJ2-2 and V is TRBV29-1; 7 bases are a match to TRBD2. This CDR3 comprises 13 residues. The V segment lost 6 bases and the J segment 0 bases; nucleotides outside the gene matches: 1. The V gene's germline CDR1 is SQVTM and CDR2 ANQGSEA. CDR3 nucleotide sequence: TGCAGCGTGCGGGAGACGAACACCGGGGAGCTGTTTTTT. Protein sequence: CSVRETNTGELFF.

The J gene is TRBJ1-2, the V gene TRBV19, with D unresolved. The CDR3 extends over 13 amino acids. Between the trimmed V and J ends, which lost 8 bases and 1 base, there was a span of 11 bases. Germline lookup yields CDR1 LNHDA and CDR2 SQIVND (reference sequence). The CDR3 loop reads CASGGGLNYGYTF. The CDR3 DNA reads as TGTGCCAGTGGCGGCGGACTTAACTATGGCTACACCTTC.

The rearrangement uses TRBV5-1 and TRBJ1-6, with D maybe TRBD1 (6 bases). V shed 0 bases and J shed 7 bases, with 8 bases lying between them. The length of the CDR3 is 14 residues. Germline V gene sequence: CDR1 SGHRS, CDR2 YFSETQ. CDR3 nucleotide sequence: TGCGCCAGCAGCTTGGCCACAGGGAATTCACCCCTCCACTTT. It specifies CASSLATGNSPLHF.

The gene calls are TRBV5-1 and TRBJ1-2; 8 bases are shared with TRBD1. The CDR3 has 16 amino acids. CDR1 is SGHRS, CDR2 YFSETQ, per germline. V lost 2 bases and J lost 2; bases outside the gene matches: 8. CDR3 sequence (DNA): TGCGCCAGCAGCTTTGGTTGGACAGGGCTAAACTATGGCTACACCTTC. Translated, it gives CASSFGWTGLNYGYTF.

The chain uses TRBV9 and TRBJ1-5; the match to TRBD1 covers 9 bases. The J segment lost 2 bases and the V segment lost 4 bases, leaving 4 bases of the junction unmatched. The CDR3 spans 15 residues. CDR1 is SGDLS and CDR2 is YYNGEE in the germline V gene. CDR3 sequence reads: CASSRGQGGNQPQHF. The DNA for the CDR3 is TGTGCCAGCAGCAGGGGACAGGGAGGCAATCAGCCCCAGCATTTT.

The chain carries TRBV6-5 and TRBJ1-2; no clear D gene. The CDR3 contains 13 residues. Germline values: CDR1 MNHEY, CDR2 SVGAGI. The V gene lost 7 bases and the J gene lost 3 bases, with 12 bases spanning the gap. DNA of the CDR3: TGTGCCAGCACCACTCAACTGTACTATGGCTACACCTTC. Encoded protein: CASTTQLYYGYTF.

The chain recombines TRBV4-1 with TRBJ1-3; a possible D gene is TRBD1 (5 bases). With 1 base removed from V and 4 bases from J, the gap between germline ends came to 14 bases. This CDR3 spans 16 amino acids. Germline assignment: CDR1 MGHRA and CDR2 YSYEKL. The CDR3 sequence: CASSQGLAGRGNTIYF. CDR3 DNA sequence: TGCGCCAGCAGCCAAGGTCTGGCAGGGAGGGGAAACACCATATATTTT.

The V call is TRBV6-1, the J call TRBJ2-2; 12 positions agree with TRBD2. The J segment lost 6 bases and the V segment lost 2 bases, leaving 1 base of the junction unmatched. Germline loops: CDR1 MNHNS, CDR2 SASEGT. The CDR3 is made up of 15 amino acids. This CDR3 is CASSELAGGPGELFF. Here the CDR3 DNA reads TGTGCCAGCAGTGAACTAGCGGGAGGGCCCGGGGAGCTGTTTTTT.

The CDR3 loop is CASLGAGHLQANYGYTF. DNA for the CDR3: TGTGCCAGTTTGGGGGCAGGACATCTCCAAGCTAACTATGGCTACACCTTC. The chain has TRBV19 and TRBJ1-2; D is perhaps TRBD1 (6 bases). Trimming shortened V by 8 bases and J by 0 bases, and 22 bases separated the two germline ends. CDR1 is LNHDA and CDR2 is SQIVND in the germline V gene (reference sequence). The CDR3 runs to 17 residues.

The CDR3 sequence is CASSMGRNMNTEAFF. CDR3 bases: TGTGCCAGTAGTATGGGCAGGAACATGAACACTGAAGCTTTCTTT. V usage is TRBV19 and J usage is TRBJ1-1; D gene uncertain. Trimming removed 3 bases at V and 0 bases at J, with 11 bases between. Germline loops: CDR1 LNHDA, CDR2 SQIVND (reference sequence). CDR3 length equals 15 residues.

The chain employs TRBV24-1 and TRBJ2-1, with D perhaps assigned TRBD1 or TRBD2 (5 bases each). The CDR3 extends over 16 amino acids. Trimming pared 4 bases from V and 0 bases from J, leaving 12 bases between. CDR1 is KGHDR, CDR2 SFDVKD, per germline. DNA for the CDR3: TGTGCCACCAGTGAAGAACGGGGCGGCTCCTACAATGAGCAGTTCTTC. Its protein is CATSEERGGSYNEQFF.

V and J are TRBV11-2 and TRBJ1-2; the match to TRBD1 covers 8 bases. Germline V gives CDR1 SGHAT, CDR2 FQNNGV. CDR3 size: 17 residues. After removal of 5 bases from V and 2 bases from J, the junction contained 13 bases not matched to a gene. The CDR3 DNA is TGTGCCAGCAGCCCATTATTCCGGGACAGGCAGAACTATGGCTACACCTTC. Encoded protein: CASSPLFRDRQNYGYTF.

The sample holds one count of this clone. CDR3 protein: CASSLTTGGFYGYTF. For the CDR3, the DNA is TGTGCCAGCAGCTTAACGACAGGGGGCTTCTATGGCTACACCTTC. This rearrangement joins TRBV7-8 to TRBJ1-2, with 10 positions matching TRBD1. V lost 2 bases to trimming and J lost 4 bases; unmatched junction nucleotides: 4. Per germline, CDR1 SGHVS and CDR2 FQNEAQ. The CDR3 is 15 amino acids. The variable domain in full, completed from reference TRBV7-8 and TRBJ1-2, reads GAGVSQSPRYKVAKRGQDVALRCDPISGHVSLFWYQQALGQGPEFLTYFQNEAQLDKSGLPSDRFFAERPEGSVSTLKIQRTQQEDSAVYLCASSLTTGGFYGYTFGSGTRLTVV.

This sequence joins TRBV7-8 and TRBJ2-5; 9 positions agree with TRBD2. V was clipped by 4 bases and J by 7 bases; unmatched bases: 10. Germline CDR1 SGHVS, CDR2 FQNEAQ. The CDR3 runs 15 residues. CDR3 DNA sequence: TGTGCCAGCAGCTCCCAGCGGGGGGTTCTGGGGACCCAGTACTTC. Translated, it gives CASSSQRGVLGTQYF.

This sequence joins TRBV20-1 and TRBJ1-1, with unresolved D. In germline, CDR1 is DFQATT, CDR2 SNEGSKA (reference sequence). CDR3 length: 11 amino acids. V was trimmed by 6 bases and J by 5 bases, leaving 10 bases between them. The CDR3 here is CSASSWTEAFF. The CDR3 DNA follows: TGCAGTGCCTCTTCATGGACTGAAGCTTTCTTT.

The V and J genes are TRBV7-2 and TRBJ2-5, with a possible D match to TRBD1 (5 bases). The CDR3 totals 13 residues. CDR1 is SGHTA, CDR2 FQGNSA, per germline. V gave up 3 bases and J gave up 4 bases, with 9 bases separating them. The CDR3 region has the DNA TGTGCCAGCAGCTTCACAGGTGTAGAGACCCAGTACTTC. It yields the protein CASSFTGVETQYF. Complete variable domain (other parts from reference TRBV7-2 and TRBJ2-5): GAGVSQSPSNKVTEKGKDVELRCDPISGHTALYWYRQSLGQGLEFLIYFQGNSAPDKSGLPSDRFSAERTGGSVSTLTIQRTQQEDSAVYLCASSFTGVETQYFGPGTRLLVL.

The rearrangement joins TRBV6-2 or TRBV6-3 to TRBJ2-3; no definite D call. Trimming shortened V by 5 bases and J by 1 base, and 10 bases separated the two germline ends. Per the germline V gene, CDR1 is MNHEY and CDR2 is SVGEGT. The CDR3 extends over 14 amino acids. CDR3 DNA sequence: TGTGCCAGCAGTAGATTAGTGGGCACAGATACGCAGTATTTT. Translating gives CASSRLVGTDTQYF.